This TCR beta chain is from a study of long-term antiretroviral therapy in people with HIV. Findings and caveats of the study: Pre-ART expanded TRB clones stayed dominant throughout, though often decreasing after ART.

Concerning this clone itself: Its antigen is undetermined.

Trimming took 3 bases from V and 8 from J, leaving 16 bases between them. The CDR3 sequence is 15 residues long. Germline-derived CDR1 and CDR2 are SGHTA and FQGNSA. Survey-level immunoSEQ v3.0 assays were run. Profiled with immunoSEQ multiplex PCR; TCRdb holds only in-frame clones, not every one. The sample has fewer than 35,000 clones; more than 95% are singletons. The sequencing used unsorted PBMCs, collected 6.9 years after starting antiretroviral therapy. The sequence was obtained from a man aged 30 to 45 with HIV. The rearrangement uses TRBV7-2 and TRBJ1-4, with D perhaps TRBD1 (5 bases). This CDR3 reads CASSFGLGGTEKLFF. The CDR3, as DNA: TGTGCCAGCAGCTTCGGGCTCGGCGGGACCGAAAAACTGTTTTTT.